The T cell receptor (beta chain) described here comes from a study of regulatory T cells in long-lasting Graves disease (dated by TCRdb to about 2021). Turning to the overall study: In the newly diagnosed Graves' disease group, patients had been taking antithyroid drugs for less than 3 months. Peripheral blood TCR sequencing and RNA sequencing compared persistent Graves' disease patients with newly diagnosed Graves' disease patients. The study was registered as a clinical trial and conducted in China. A total of about 33 samples underwent TCR sequencing, from 13 patients with persistent Graves' disease and 20 or so patients with newly diagnosed Graves' disease.

This clonotype appeared many times. Its antigen is still unknown. No base-level quality is on record; no much larger clone is a single base apart. Here is what the overall study found, with its caveats: Sequencing and analysis were limited to the TCR beta chain. The authors noted that the small sample size was a limitation that may lower accuracy. Preferential use of TRBV28, TRBJ1-2 and TRBJ2-5 was observed in persistent disease, whereas TRBV20-1 and TRBJ2-1 were favored in newly diagnosed disease. Persistent Graves' disease patients showed lower TCR Shannon entropy and fewer highly expanded clones than newly diagnosed patients, suggesting clonal expansion. Persistent patients shared more public clonotypes among themselves (roughly 2,700) than newly diagnosed patients did (roughly 920). Because the primary lesion, thyroid tissue, could not be accessed, the study looked at peripheral blood alone.

To prepare the library, multiplex PCR was applied. The sequencing machine was an Illumina HiSeq 4000. CDR3 regions were amplified by Arm-PCR with iRepertoire HTBI primers to construct TCR beta libraries. PCR products were gel purified before sequencing. In the authors' own workflow: Across samples, 55 to 80 TRBV and 15 or so TRBJ segments were identified and used for gene usage analysis of CDR3 amino acid clonotypes. COPE and FqMerger were used to merge the filtered high-quality paired reads into contigs. BLAST was used to align contigs to the IMGT TRBV, TRBD and TRBJ reference genes, and CDR3 was defined following IMGT. Clonotypes above 0.1% frequency were classified as highly expanded clones. Shannon entropy served as the measure of repertoire diversity, while the Gini coefficient captured V-J evenness. A clonotype was considered public if more than one individual shared it. Using fastp trimming at Q25 and MiXCR clonotype assembly, TCRdb reanalyzed the public sequencing data and kept in-frame beta chains. Merged by CDR3 protein, the rows form single entries marked with the most common genes and DNA. TCRdb's processing, not the study's, gives the V and J calls here. The sample table shows a few hundred thousand distinct CDR3 sequences, and roughly a fifth are seen once. Approximately 10% of the sample rests with the top ten.

In light of the paper, this sample's time point label describes: newly diagnosed GD, antithyroid drugs for less than 3 months. For both TCR sequencing and RNA sequencing, RNA was extracted from PBMCs using TRIzol. The diagnosis of Graves' disease was made according to American Thyroid Association guidelines. Recruitment of patients was carried out at an endocrinology department in Xi'an, China. From each patient, about 9.7 milliliters of peripheral blood was collected into an EDTA anticoagulant tube. Ficoll Paque Plus density gradient separation was used to isolate PBMCs, and no further T cell sorting was performed. An Agilent 2100 Bioanalyzer and agarose gel were used to check RNA quality, and a NanoDrop 2000 was used to measure RNA concentration. Cut back by 6 bases and 9 bases, the V and J ends lie 17 bases apart. The CDR3 runs 14 residues from the cysteine to the phenylalanine. CDR3 DNA only is kept here, 42 bases in frame from base 1.

The sample was also reused in another study, on T cells in Graves' hyperthyroidism and ophthalmopathy. The second paper states: Stable Graves' hyperthyroidism was defined as no progression to ophthalmopathy during 18 months of follow-up. Hyperthyroidism patients were aged 18 to 65 years and newly diagnosed, with disease duration of less than 2 months. The study excluded patients with uncontrolled infections, other autoimmune diseases, pregnancy or lactation. Clinical symptoms, serum thyroxine and TRAb, thyroid ultrasound, and orbital computed tomography formed the basis for the diagnoses. The first round of RT-PCR for the TCR CDR3 was performed with the HTBI primer set and the Qiagen OneStep RT-PCR kit. Blood samples also contained most of the expanded thyroid clonotypes (frequency above 0.001), which suggests that blood repertoires may reflect thyroid immune responses. A 13 V-J signature model separated ophthalmopathy from stable hyperthyroidism, with approximately 87% sensitivity and roughly 82% specificity in cross-validation and 80%/75% in testing. In validation, the model predicted progression to ophthalmopathy a median of about 5.9 months before onset, with roughly 68% sensitivity and about 72% specificity. TCR V-J signatures able to tell the groups apart were searched for in a discovery cohort of about a hundred patients, of whom more than 40 had Graves' ophthalmopathy and more than 55 had stable Graves' hyperthyroidism. Prospective prediction of ophthalmopathy was tested in an independent validation cohort consisting of about 19 hyperthyroidism patients and 15 or so patients who later progressed to ophthalmopathy. For training and testing, the approximately 97 patients in the discovery cohort were randomly divided in a 7:3 ratio. Thyroid tissue and blood T-cell repertoires from over 5 Graves' hyperthyroidism patients were also compared in the study. After sampling, hyperthyroidism patients received methimazole starting at 30 mg daily, and ophthalmopathy patients received high-dose intravenous methylprednisolone. Libraries were constructed in a second round of multiplex PCR, after which size selection and purification were carried out. Paired-end sequencing of the libraries was performed with 100 bp reads on an Illumina HiSeq2000. SOAPnuke was used to process the raw data, removing reads that contained adapters or uncalled bases, had a mean Phred below 15, or lacked an exact match to the constant primer or identifier. COPE v1.2.5 was used to merge the high-quality paired reads, and each unique nucleotide sequence was defined as a clonotype. MiTCR v1.1 was used to align the clonotypes against IMGT TRBV, TRBD and TRBJ reference segments. Analysis was restricted to V-J combinations with a frequency above 0.0001, which covered roughly 99% of repertoires. A TCS score was defined as the ratio of F50 (clonal expansion) to E x V (chaos), with BLOSUM62-based TCRdist applied between CDR3 peptides within each V-J. Welch's t-statistics and random forest reduced 450 to 600 V-J features to roughly 13, which were used in a naive Bayes classifier (R e1071). Sample size was not statistically predetermined, and blinding of investigators to group allocation was not performed. The paper reports TCR Vbeta CDR3 sequencing of 130 to 150 peripheral blood samples: approximately 43 ophthalmopathy, fewer than 80 hyperthyroidism and approximately 17 progressor patients.

The sample here was peripheral blood mononuclear cells (PBMCs), taken at new diagnosis, from a patient treated with antithyroid drugs. This TCR was recovered from a woman aged 25 to 39 with Graves disease. Donor details come from another sample of the same person, matched by shared clones. The sequence is built from TRBV12-3 or TRBV12-4 and TRBJ2-2, with TRBD1 as a weak D call on 5 bases. CDR3 reads: CASRAGQRSRELFF. The nucleotides read TGTGCCAGCAGGGCCGGACAAAGGAGTCGGGAGCTGTTTTTT.